The 17 T cell receptor beta chains below come from one sample, sequenced in a study of graft-versus-host responses after intestinal transplantation. Only in-frame clones appear in the TCRdb table, and some are missing; sequencing was by immunoSEQ multiplex PCR. Of 100,000 or so clones in the sample, around 90% were seen once. Their recognized antigens are unknown. Specimen: unstimulated CD4+ T cells sorted from spleen or lymph node cells, collected before intestinal transplant. Receptors were obtained from a human donor who received an intestinal transplant.

The CDR3 sequence is CASSLGLGVAGAKNIQYF. The CDR3 region has the DNA TGTGCCAGCAGCTTAGGGCTGGGGGTAGCGGGAGCCAAAAACATTCAGTACTTC. The rearrangement joins TRBV13 to TRBJ2-4; 7 nucleotides agree with TRBD2. Unmatched junction bases numbered 8, after V lost 0 bases and J lost 0 bases. This CDR3 comprises 18 residues. Germline V CDR1 and CDR2: PRHDT, FYEKMQ (reference sequence).

The rearrangement uses TRBV9 and TRBJ2-5; D unresolved. The CDR3 runs 15 residues. Germline V lookup: CDR1 SGDLS, CDR2 YYNGEE. The ends were cut back, 0 bases at V and 4 bases at J, with 13 bases in the middle. CDR3 sequence (DNA): TGTGCCAGCAGCGTAGGCGTCCTAGGTTCAGAGACCCAGTACTTC. Translation: CASSVGVLGSETQYF.

The chain links TRBV27 to TRBJ1-1; D is unclear. The CDR3 spans 13 residues. Trimming removed 5 bases at V and 0 bases at J, with 7 bases between. Germline assignment: CDR1 MNHEY and CDR2 SMNVEV (reference sequence). The DNA of the CDR3 is TGTGCCAGCAGTACAGAGATGAACACTGAAGCTTTCTTT. As protein: CASSTEMNTEAFF.

The V gene is TRBV19, the J gene TRBJ2-1; TRBD2 is a possible D gene (6 bases). The V gene's germline CDR1 is LNHDA and CDR2 SQIVND (reference sequence). The CDR3 extends over 15 amino acids. Trimming removed 6 bases from V and 0 bases from J, with 12 bases in between. CDR3 region: CASRPRGSSYNEQFF. The CDR3 DNA reads TGTGCCAGTAGGCCGCGGGGAAGCTCCTACAATGAGCAGTTCTTC.

The genes are TRBV18 and TRBJ2-6, with 9 nucleotides matching TRBD2. With 2 bases clipped from V and 0 bases from J, the junction kept 5 bases outside the gene matches. The CDR3 totals 18 residues. The V gene's germline CDR1 is KGHSH and CDR2 LQKENI. CDR3 amino acids: CASSPSLAGNSGANVLTF. The CDR3 region has the DNA TGTGCCAGCTCACCAAGTCTAGCGGGGAACTCTGGGGCCAACGTCCTGACTTTC.

The V call is TRBV6-5, the J call TRBJ1-1; possible D gene TRBD1, 6 bases. The CDR3 is 12 amino acids. Per the germline V gene, CDR1 is MNHEY and CDR2 is SVGAGI. V lost 6 bases and J 10 bases, leaving 15 bases between the germline ends. The CDR3 sequence is CASSPGWGPAFF. DNA for the CDR3: TGTGCCAGCAGCCCCGGATGGGGGCCAGCTTTCTTT.

DNA of the CDR3: TGCGCCAGCAGCCCGGGACTGCAAGAGACCCAGTACTTC. Protein sequence: CASSPGLQETQYF. The V call is TRBV4-1, the J call TRBJ2-5, with TRBD2 as a possible D gene (6 bases). The CDR3 covers 13 residues. CDR1 and CDR2 (germline): MGHRA, YSYEKL. Deletions cut 4 bases from V and 2 bases from J, with 8 bases between.

This chain connects TRBV19 to TRBJ2-7; 7 positions agree with TRBD2. This CDR3 is built from 15 residues. Germline-derived CDR1 and CDR2 are LNHDA and SQIVND (reference sequence). V was pared by 3 bases and J by 6 bases, with 11 bases of the junction left unmatched. The CDR3 DNA reads as TGTGCCAGTAGTATTGCGGCGGGAGCGTATCGCGAGCAGTACTTC. Amino acids: CASSIAAGAYREQYF.

This chain links TRBV11-3 with TRBJ2-5; the D is unclear. From germline, CDR1 is SGHNT and CDR2 YENEEA. There are 14 residues in the CDR3. Trimming shortened V by 2 bases and J by 4 bases, and 11 bases separated the two germline ends. The CDR3 DNA follows: TGTGCCAGCAGCTTACAATTTAGTTCAGAGACCCAGTACTTC. Its translation: CASSLQFSSETQYF.

The chain has TRBV11-2 and TRBJ2-5, with a possible D match to TRBD2 (6 bases). The CDR3 spans 14 residues. The ends were cut back, 2 bases at V and 3 bases at J, with 10 bases in the middle. Looked up from germline, CDR1 is SGHAT and CDR2 is FQNNGV. CDR3 nucleotides: TGTGCCAGCAGCTTACGCGGGACCGAAGAGACCCAGTACTTC. This encodes CASSLRGTEETQYF.

The chain carries TRBV27 and TRBJ1-5; the match to TRBD1 covers 8 bases. Germline CDR1 is MNHEY and CDR2 is SMNVEV (reference sequence). Unmatched junction bases numbered 5, after V lost 5 bases and J lost 2 bases. The CDR3 loop spans 15 amino acids. CDR3 in DNA: TGTGCCAGCAGTCAACAGGGGGTCGGCAATCAGCCCCAGCATTTT. It translates to CASSQQGVGNQPQHF.

The V call is TRBV6-1, the J call TRBJ1-5, with TRBD1 matching 9 bases. CDR1 is MNHNS, CDR2 SASEGT, per germline. CDR3 size: 17 residues. The V segment lost 2 bases and the J segment 3 bases; nucleotides outside the gene matches: 8. The DNA of the CDR3 is TGTGCCAGCAGTGAAAGGGGGGGACAGGGCTACAATCAGCCCCAGCATTTT. Translating it yields CASSERGGQGYNQPQHF.

The chain recombines TRBV19 with TRBJ2-6, with a weak D call TRBD2 (6 bases). V was trimmed by 0 bases and J by 0 bases, leaving 12 bases between them. CDR1 and CDR2 (germline): LNHDA, SQIVND (reference sequence). CDR3 size: 18 residues. The DNA for the CDR3 is TGTGCCAGTAGTATAGAGGAGGGCTTCCACTCTGGGGCCAACGTCCTGACTTTC. Protein sequence: CASSIEEGFHSGANVLTF. The whole variable domain, filled in from reference TRBV19 and TRBJ2-6, reads DGGITQSPKYLFRKEGQNVTLSCEQNLNHDAMYWYRQDPGQGLRLIYYSQIVNDFQKGDIAEGYSVSREKKESFPLTVTSAQKNPTAFYLCASSIEEGFHSGANVLTFGAGSRLTVL.

The V and J genes are TRBV7-3 and TRBJ1-1, with D possibly TRBD1 on 5 matching bases. The V gene's germline CDR1 is SGHTA and CDR2 FQGTGA. V lost 5 bases to trimming and J lost 4 bases, with 11 bases between them. The CDR3 loop spans 13 amino acids. The CDR3 region has the DNA TGTGCCAGCAGCCCGGGGGGTCGCACTGAAGCTTTCTTT. This translates into CASSPGGRTEAFF. Full variable domain (outside the CDR3, taken from reference TRBV7-3 and TRBJ1-1): GAGVSQTPSNKVTEKGKYVELRCDPISGHTALYWYRQSLGQGPEFLIYFQGTGAADDSGLPNDRFFAVRPEGSVSTLKIQRTERGDSAVYLCASSPGGRTEAFFGQGTRLTVV.

The genes are TRBV28 and TRBJ2-7, with 9 bases fitting TRBD2. The ends lost 1 base at V and 9 bases at J; junction bases unmatched: 10. The CDR3 spans 15 residues. CDR1 is MDHEN and CDR2 is SYDVKM in the germline V gene. CDR3 sequence reads: CASSLSASGKGWQYF. CDR3 nucleotides: TGTGCCAGCAGTTTATCGGCTAGCGGGAAGGGGTGGCAGTACTTC.

V gene TRBV5-4 combines with J gene TRBJ1-2, with D perhaps matching TRBD1 (5 bases). Germline V gives CDR1 SGHNT, CDR2 YYREEE (reference sequence). With 4 bases removed from V and 7 bases from J, the gap between germline ends came to 11 bases. This CDR3 spans 12 amino acids. The CDR3 loop reads CASSPNRGGYTF. The CDR3 DNA reads as TGTGCCAGCAGCCCTAATAGGGGTGGCTACACCTTC.

This chain uses TRBV12-5 with TRBJ1-2; 9 nucleotides match TRBD1. With V trimmed by 5 bases and J by 13 bases, 14 bases remained unmatched. The CDR3 spans 14 residues. Germline CDR1 LGHNT, CDR2 FRNRAP. The CDR3 DNA is TGTGCTAGTGGTCTGTTCAGTGTCGGGACAGGGCCCACCTTC. Translation gives CASGLFSVGTGPTF.